Presented here are 3 T cell receptor beta chains from one specimen sequenced in a study of tumor-infiltrating lymphocytes in primary liver carcinoma. Constant-region priming of approximately 500 ng total RNA yielded TCR beta cDNA. Employing slightly modified ARM-PCR, three nested multiplex PCR rounds were run, and these gave rise to the TCR beta libraries. Investigators reported that the first two PCR rounds, at 9 to 11 cycles each, used TRBV1-TRBV30 forward primers with a C-beta reverse primer. MiXCR, run by TCRdb on the multiplex PCR reads, gives a single entry per CDR3 protein. Of approximately 210,000 distinct CDR3 sequences in the sample, roughly two thirds are singletons; the top ten hold 6% to 8.5%. The study extracted blood RNA from unsorted whole blood and also extracted germline DNA. What was sequenced was peripheral blood. The source is a woman in her fifties or sixties with primary liver carcinoma and hepatitis B virus infection.

This clonotype was found many times. The DNA of the CDR3 is TGTGCCAGCAGCTTGGTGGGGGCCGAGACCCAGTACTTC. Translated: CASSLVGAETQYF. The chain uses TRBV13 and TRBJ2-5; tentatively, D is TRBD1 (6 bases). Deletions cut 3 bases from V and 5 bases from J, with 10 bases between. Germline V gene sequence: CDR1 PRHDT, CDR2 FYEKMQ (reference sequence). This CDR3 region has 13 residues.

This clonotype was picked up a small number of times. Germline is not matched at one junction end, which may reflect a read error. The gene calls are TRBV5-4 and TRBJ2-6, with 9 bases lining up with TRBD1. The germline V gene has CDR1 SGHNT and CDR2 YYREEE (reference sequence). CDR3 size: 18 residues. The CDR3 region has the DNA TGTACCAGCAGCCAGGGACAGGGCCTCATCTCTGGGGCCAACGTCCTGACTTTC. It codes for CTSSQGQGLISGANVLTF.

This clonotype has a count of ten or more. This chain links TRBV5-4 with TRBJ1-3; TRBD1 aligns across 8 bases. Germline V gene data show CDR1 as SGHNT and CDR2 as YYREEE (reference sequence). The CDR3 is 15 residues long. Trimming removed 4 bases from V and 4 bases from J; junction bases left unmatched: 7. This CDR3 reads CASSPGQGQGNTIYF. The DNA for the CDR3 is TGTGCCAGCAGCCCTGGACAGGGACAAGGAAACACCATATATTTT.